These 29 T cell receptor beta chains share one sample of origin, sequenced in a study of CD8+CD57+ T cells in acquired aplastic anemia (dated by TCRdb to the late 2010s). Instrument on record: Illumina HiSeq 2000. TCR beta VDJ combination and CDR3 sequence profiling used genomic DNA as the template. TCRdb reanalyzed the raw reads on its own, using fastp at Q25 for trimming and MiXCR for clone calling, and kept in-frame beta chains. Rows are unified per CDR3 protein, each entry keeping the most common DNA and genes. This sample has about 170,000 distinct CDR3 sequences in its table, and around half of those were observed once. About 1% of the sample belongs to the ten largest clones. Patients chosen for sequencing had shown expansion of CD8+CD57+ cells by flow cytometry. The specimen sequenced was sorted CD4+, CD8+, or CD8+CD57+ T cells (not recorded which) from PBMCs. The origin of the receptors is a human donor with aplastic anemia.

This sequence joins TRBV7-2 and TRBJ2-7; no reliable D call. This CDR3 has 14 amino acids. Trimming left V 5 bases short and J 2 bases short, with 13 bases between. Germline V gene data show CDR1 as SGHTA and CDR2 as FQGNSA. The CDR3 here is CASSLPDGPYEQYF. In DNA, the CDR3 is TGTGCCAGCAGCCTTCCCGACGGGCCCTACGAGCAGTACTTC.

In this sample, this clonotype turned up many times. This CDR3 is CASRSGTGNTIYF. The DNA of the CDR3 is TGTGCCAGCAGGTCAGGTACTGGAAACACCATATATTTT. This chain links TRBV25-1 with TRBJ1-3; D gene ambiguous. Germline V gene lookup returns CDR1 MGHDK and CDR2 SYGVNS. The CDR3 sequence is 13 residues long. Deletions cut 6 bases from V and 2 bases from J, with 8 bases between.

J is TRBJ2-7 and V is TRBV10-3, with D hard to call. The CDR3 extends over 13 amino acids. CDR1 ENHRY and CDR2 SYGVKD come from the germline V gene. V lost 0 bases and J lost 4, with 7 bases in between. CDR3 coding DNA: TGTGCCATCAGTGAGTCGGGAAAATACGAGCAGTACTTC. The encoded protein is CAISESGKYEQYF.

This clonotype was recorded many times. The J gene is TRBJ1-1, the V gene TRBV19; D is unclear. Germline-derived CDR1 and CDR2 are LNHDA and SQIVND (reference sequence). V dropped 1 base and J dropped 1 base, with 7 bases sitting between them. This CDR3 is built from 14 residues. The CDR3 spells CASSIGTRNTEAFF. The CDR3 nucleotides read TGTGCCAGTAGTATAGGCACTAGGAACACTGAAGCTTTCTTT.

This clonotype was observed at least ten times. The chain has TRBV5-1 and TRBJ2-7, with D possibly TRBD2 on 5 matching bases. Trimming left V 0 bases short and J 7 bases short, with 8 bases between. Germline values: CDR1 SGHRS, CDR2 YFSETQ. CDR3 length: 12 amino acids. CDR3 coding DNA: TGCGCCAGCAGCTTGGAACGAGGGGAGCAGTACTTC. This encodes CASSLERGEQYF.

Note on this clonotype: The junction does not match germline at one end; this may be a read error. CDR3: CASSAWTQTNEKPFF. The CDR3 bases are TGTGCCAGCAGTGCCTGGACACAAACTAATGAAAAACCGTTTTTT. The J gene is TRBJ1-4, the V gene TRBV25-1; tentative D call: TRBD1 (5 bases). This CDR3 region has 15 residues. The germline gives CDR1 MGHDK, CDR2 SYGVNS. Filled out from reference TRBV25-1 and TRBJ1-4, the complete variable domain reads EADIYQTPRYLVIGTGKKITLECSQTMGHDKMYWYQQDPGMELHLIHYSYGVNSTEKGDLSSESTVSRIRTEHFPLTLESARPSHTSQYLCASSAWTQTNEKPFFGSGTQLSVL.

The chain carries TRBV10-3 and TRBJ1-5, with a tentative D call TRBD1 (5 bases). Germline V gene data show CDR1 as ENHRY and CDR2 as SYGVKD. V was shortened by 0 bases and J by 8 bases, with 11 bases between the two germline ends. This CDR3 has 14 amino acids. The CDR3 DNA is TGTGCCATCAGTGAGTCGAGGGGACGCGAGCCCCAGCATTTT. Protein: CAISESRGREPQHF.

Ten or more counts support this clonotype. This chain joins TRBV20-1 and TRBJ2-3, with 10 bases lining up with TRBD1. Germline assignment: CDR1 DFQATT and CDR2 SNEGSKA (reference sequence). The CDR3 covers 14 residues. The V and J ends lost 6 bases and 1 base, in that order; junction bases with no gene match: 4. CDR3 loop: CSARGTGGTDTQYF. The CDR3 DNA sequence: TGCAGTGCGCGAGGGACAGGGGGCACAGATACGCAGTATTTT.

The chain carries TRBV24-1 and TRBJ1-2; D is unresolved. From germline, CDR1 is KGHDR and CDR2 SFDVKD. The CDR3 contains 13 residues. Between the trimmed V and J ends, which lost 4 bases and 4 bases, there was a span of 9 bases. Here the CDR3 reads CATSDQIGYGYTF. As DNA, the CDR3 is TGTGCCACCAGTGACCAGATAGGCTATGGCTACACCTTC.

This clonotype was seen ten or more times. This chain connects TRBV25-1 to TRBJ2-2; either TRBD1 or TRBD2 may supply D (7 bases each). Germline CDR1 is MGHDK and CDR2 is SYGVNS. V shed 6 bases and J shed 3 bases, with 14 bases lying between them. The CDR3 has 15 residues. CDR3 loop: CASRRTGLDTGELFF. CDR3 nucleotides: TGTGCCAGCAGAAGGACAGGACTAGACACCGGGGAGCTGTTTTTT.

The chain links TRBV20-1 to TRBJ2-7, with TRBD2 as a possible D gene (6 bases). The CDR3 has 8 amino acids. CDR1 is DFQATT and CDR2 is SNEGSKA in the germline V gene (reference sequence). In DNA form, the CDR3 reads TGCAGCGCGGGGGAGCAGTACTTC. This sequence encodes CSAGEQYF.

The J gene is TRBJ2-5, the V gene TRBV7-9; D gene unclear. Trimming pared 2 bases from V and 4 bases from J, leaving 8 bases between. The CDR3 is made up of 13 amino acids. CDR1 SEHNR and CDR2 FQNEAQ come from the germline V gene (reference sequence). CDR3 DNA sequence: TGTGCCAGCAGCTTAAGTCGGTTAGAGACCCAGTACTTC. Translating gives CASSLSRLETQYF.

The chain has TRBV10-3 and TRBJ2-5; a weak D match, TRBD2 (6 bases). This CDR3 is 12 amino acids long. Looked up from germline, CDR1 is ENHRY and CDR2 is SYGVKD. The germline V and J ends were trimmed by 6 bases and 5 bases, with 10 bases remaining between them. CDR3 nucleotides: TGTGCCATCAGCCCGGGGGATGAGACCCAGTACTTC. Amino acids: CAISPGDETQYF.

This clonotype appeared a single time. The chain employs TRBV29-1 and TRBJ2-7, with D possibly matching TRBD1 (6 bases). V lost 1 base to trimming and J lost 0 bases, with 10 bases between them. Germline CDR1 SQVTM, CDR2 ANQGSEA. This CDR3 has 14 amino acids. The CDR3 DNA reads as TGCAGCGTTGAAGGGACAGCTCCCTCCTACGAGCAGTACTTC. Translated, it gives CSVEGTAPSYEQYF.

This clonotype was recorded at least ten times. The V and J genes are TRBV7-9 and TRBJ1-2; weak D call: TRBD1 (5 bases). Per the germline V gene, CDR1 is SEHNR and CDR2 is FQNEAQ (reference sequence). The CDR3 totals 15 residues. Trimming cost V 10 bases and J 4 bases, with 22 bases left between them. CDR3 sequence: CATTSGGVGGYGYTF. CDR3 DNA: TGTGCCACAACCTCCGGAGGGGTTGGAGGCTATGGCTACACCTTC.

There are many counts of this clonotype. The rearrangement joins TRBV5-8 to TRBJ2-1, with a weak D call TRBD1 (6 bases). The CDR3 consists of 15 residues. The V and J ends lost 0 bases and 4 bases respectively, with 11 bases between them. CDR1 is SGHTS and CDR2 is YDEGEE in the germline V gene. CDR3 in amino acids: CASSLEIRGYNEQFF. The CDR3 DNA is TGTGCCAGCAGCTTGGAAATCAGGGGTTACAATGAGCAGTTCTTC.

Concerning this clonotype: Relative to the germline gene, one junction end is altered; a read error may explain this. The V gene is TRBV5-4, the J gene TRBJ2-2; D is unresolved. CDR3 length equals 13 residues. CDR1 is SGHNT, CDR2 YYREEE, per germline (reference sequence). CDR3: CTSCQELPGELFF. The CDR3 DNA is TGTACCAGCTGCCAGGAACTGCCCGGGGAGCTGTTTTTT.

Many counts were recorded for this clonotype. The rearrangement joins TRBV20-1 to TRBJ2-1, with D perhaps TRBD1 (6 bases). CDR1 and CDR2 (germline): DFQATT, SNEGSKA (reference sequence). The CDR3 loop spans 15 amino acids. Trimming took 6 bases from V and 4 from J, leaving 19 bases between them. The CDR3: CSAAAGVGFYNEQFF. CDR3 DNA: TGCAGTGCCGCAGCAGGGGTCGGGTTTTACAATGAGCAGTTCTTC.

This chain links TRBV20-1 with TRBJ2-1, with 9 bases fitting TRBD1. V shed 1 base, J shed 8 bases, and the junction held 3 bases outside the gene matches. The CDR3 has 13 residues. Germline V gene sequence: CDR1 DFQATT, CDR2 SNEGSKA (reference sequence). CDR3: CSARVTGGHEQFF. CDR3 bases: TGCAGTGCTAGAGTGACAGGGGGTCATGAGCAGTTCTTC.

As for this clonotype: One base away lies a much larger clone, so this may be a sequencing read error. The chain couples TRBV5-6 to TRBJ2-7; D gene unclear. This CDR3 contains 14 residues. Germline V gene lookup returns CDR1 SGHDT and CDR2 YYEEEE. V was shortened by 2 bases and J by 6 bases, with 15 bases between the two germline ends. The CDR3, as DNA: TGTGCCAGCAGCTTCCCAGAGTATCCGGGCGAGCAGTACTTC. Encoded protein: CASSFPEYPGEQYF.

This clonotype was seen at least ten times. The rearrangement uses TRBV7-9 and TRBJ2-1, with 7 bases aligning to TRBD1. This CDR3 is built from 15 residues. Trimming removed 6 bases from V and 1 base from J; junction bases left unmatched: 6. Germline CDR1 is SEHNR and CDR2 is FQNEAQ (reference sequence). The chain's CDR3 is CASRPDRSSYNEQFF. CDR3 coding DNA: TGTGCCAGCAGACCGGACAGGTCTTCCTACAATGAGCAGTTCTTC.

This clonotype was seen once. V usage is TRBV15 and J usage is TRBJ2-1; D gene unclear. Germline-derived CDR1 and CDR2 are LNHNV and YYDKDF (reference sequence). V lost 3 bases and J 0 bases, leaving 15 bases between the germline ends. This CDR3 has 17 residues. The CDR3 here is CATSSLGSKSSYNEQFF. For the CDR3, the DNA is TGTGCCACCAGCAGCTTGGGGTCAAAAAGCTCCTACAATGAGCAGTTCTTC.

This clonotype was counted ten times or more. The genes are TRBV2 and TRBJ1-1, with D perhaps matching TRBD1 (5 bases). This CDR3 region has 13 residues. Germline V gives CDR1 SNHLY, CDR2 FYNNEI. Trimming removed 1 base from V and 7 bases from J, with 10 bases in between. CDR3 sequence (DNA): TGTGCCAGCAGTGAAGAGATGAGGGGTGAAGCTTTCTTT. Translation gives CASSEEMRGEAFF.

The DNA of the CDR3 is TGTGCCAGTAGTATAGGGGCATTGGGAAGGACTGAAGCTTTCTTT. Protein product: CASSIGALGRTEAFF. This chain connects TRBV19 to TRBJ1-1; D not certain. Germline assignment: CDR1 LNHDA and CDR2 SQIVND (reference sequence). This CDR3 comprises 15 residues. Trimming took off 1 base at V and 5 bases at J, with 14 bases between the two ends.

This clonotype showed up many times. The J gene is TRBJ2-2, the V gene TRBV5-1; TRBD2 matches 11 bases. The CDR3 totals 16 residues. Looked up from germline, CDR1 is SGHRS and CDR2 is YFSETQ. J gave up 2 bases and V 4 bases, and 4 bases lay outside the gene matches. The CDR3 sequence: CASSLSGGANTGELFF. In DNA, the CDR3 is TGCGCCAGCAGCCTTAGCGGGGGGGCCAACACCGGGGAGCTGTTTTTT.

This clonotype has ten or more counts. The genes are TRBV6-2 or TRBV6-3 and TRBJ1-1; D ambiguous. This CDR3 has 12 residues. Germline V CDR1 and CDR2: MNHEY, SVGEGT. Trimming removed 2 bases at V and 9 bases at J, with 10 bases between. CDR3 sequence: CASSYGRSQAFF. As DNA, the CDR3 is TGTGCCAGCAGTTACGGGCGTTCGCAAGCTTTCTTT.

This clonotype was seen only once. The conserved phenylalanine or tryptophan is not found at the CDR3 terminus, so this likely reflects a read error. CDR3 sequence: CASYPRGRQETQYL. CDR3 nucleotide sequence: TGTGCCAGCTACCCTAGGGGGCGTCAAGAGACCCAGTACCTC. The chain combines TRBV2 with TRBJ2-5; TRBD1 aligns across 7 bases. The CDR3 spans 14 residues. Germline-derived CDR1 and CDR2 are SNHLY and FYNNEI. V lost 8 bases and J lost 2; bases outside the gene matches: 8.

V usage is TRBV6-2 or TRBV6-3 and J usage is TRBJ1-2; D call uncertain. This CDR3 region has 12 residues. V was pared by 7 bases and J by 3 bases, with 9 bases between. CDR1 and CDR2 (germline): MNHEY, SVGEGT. This CDR3 is CASTGRDYGYTF. The CDR3 nucleotides are TGTGCCAGCACGGGAAGGGACTATGGCTACACCTTC.

This clonotype has a handful of counts. The chain combines TRBV6-2 or TRBV6-3 with TRBJ2-2; tentatively, D is TRBD1 (6 bases). The CDR3 sequence is 15 residues long. Germline values: CDR1 MNHEY, CDR2 SVGEGT. Trimming took off 4 bases at V and 6 bases at J, with 15 bases between the two ends. In DNA, the CDR3 is TGTGCCAGCAGTTGGGGGCAGGCATGGGCCGGGGAGCTGTTTTTT. It yields the protein CASSWGQAWAGELFF.